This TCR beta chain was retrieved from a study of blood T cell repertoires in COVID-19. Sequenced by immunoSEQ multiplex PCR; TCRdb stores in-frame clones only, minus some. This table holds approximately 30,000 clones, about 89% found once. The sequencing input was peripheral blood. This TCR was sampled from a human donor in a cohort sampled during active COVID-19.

CDR3 coding DNA: TGTGCCAGCAGGACTAGCGGGAGATTAAACAACTACAATGAGCAGTTCTTC. This gives the protein CASRTSGRLNNYNEQFF. V and J are TRBV7-8 and TRBJ2-1; TRBD2 aligns across 12 bases. The ends lost 6 bases at V and 3 bases at J; junction bases unmatched: 9. The CDR3 runs to 17 residues. CDR1 is SGHVS, CDR2 FQNEAQ, per germline.